The clone carrying this T cell receptor beta chain was recorded once. This specimen belongs to a study of blood T cell repertoires in COVID-19. The protocol was immunoSEQ multiplex PCR, while the TCRdb copy is restricted to in-frame clones and leaves out a portion. The sample contains 390,000 or so clones, roughly 90% of which appear only once. Sample: peripheral blood. The TCR was taken from a man in his late teens or twenties with active or convalescent COVID-19.

The CDR3 here is CASSQDLGTPYQETQYF. The CDR3, as DNA: TGCGCCAGCAGCCAAGATCTAGGGACACCGTACCAAGAGACCCAGTACTTC. This chain uses TRBV4-3 with TRBJ2-5; weak D call: TRBD1 (6 bases). Germline V lookup: CDR1 LGHNA, CDR2 YSLEER. Trimming left V 0 bases short and J 0 bases short, with 14 bases between. The CDR3 runs 17 residues.